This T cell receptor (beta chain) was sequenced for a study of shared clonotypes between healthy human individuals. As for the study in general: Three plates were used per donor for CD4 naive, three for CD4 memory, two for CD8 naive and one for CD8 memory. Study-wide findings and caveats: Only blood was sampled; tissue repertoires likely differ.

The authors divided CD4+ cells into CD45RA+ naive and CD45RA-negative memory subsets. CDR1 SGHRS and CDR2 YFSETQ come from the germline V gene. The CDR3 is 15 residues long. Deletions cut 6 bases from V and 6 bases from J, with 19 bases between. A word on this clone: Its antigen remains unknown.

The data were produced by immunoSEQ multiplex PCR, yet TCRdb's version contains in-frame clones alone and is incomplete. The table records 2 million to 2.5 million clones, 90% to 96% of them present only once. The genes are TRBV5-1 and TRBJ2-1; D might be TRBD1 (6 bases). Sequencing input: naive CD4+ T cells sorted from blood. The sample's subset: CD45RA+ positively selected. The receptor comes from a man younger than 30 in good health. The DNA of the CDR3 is TGCGCCAGCAACACAGGGTTCGAGGGTTTCAATGAGCAGTTCTTC. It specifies CASNTGFEGFNEQFF. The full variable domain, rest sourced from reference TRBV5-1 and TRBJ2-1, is KAGVTQTPRYLIKTRGQQVTLSCSPISGHRSVSWYQQTPGQGLQFLFEYFSETQRNKGNFPGRFSGRQFSNSRSEMNVSTLELGDSALYLCASNTGFEGFNEQFFGPGTRLTVL.